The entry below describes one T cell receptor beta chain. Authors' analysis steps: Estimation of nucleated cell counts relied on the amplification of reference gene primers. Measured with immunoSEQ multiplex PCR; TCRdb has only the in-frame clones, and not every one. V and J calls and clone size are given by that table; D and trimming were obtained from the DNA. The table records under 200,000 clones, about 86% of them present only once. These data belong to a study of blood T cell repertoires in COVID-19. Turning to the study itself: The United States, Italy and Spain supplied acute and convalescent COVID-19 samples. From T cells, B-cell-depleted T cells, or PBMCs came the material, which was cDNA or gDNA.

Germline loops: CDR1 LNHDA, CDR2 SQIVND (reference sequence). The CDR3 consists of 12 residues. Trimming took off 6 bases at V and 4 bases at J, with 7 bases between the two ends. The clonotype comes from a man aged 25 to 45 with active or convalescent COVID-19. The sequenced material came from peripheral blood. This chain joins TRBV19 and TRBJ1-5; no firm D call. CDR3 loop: CASSDGNQPQHF. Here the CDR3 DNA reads TGTGCCAGTAGCGACGGGAATCAGCCCCAGCATTTT.